This T cell receptor (beta chain) comes out of a study of beta chain features in type 1 diabetes. Findings and caveats of the study: TCRB CDR3 length was moderately but significantly reduced in all four CD4+ subsets of Type 1 diabetes patients. Reduced insertions and increased deletions marked VDJ junctions in type 1 diabetes patients.

CD4+ naive, central memory, regulatory and stem cell-like memory subsets were isolated by sorting on CD45RO/CCR7/CD25/CD127/CD95/CD27. All of the isolated RNA was reverse transcribed, so expressed TCRB transcripts were sequenced. The average read count of naive, central memory and regulatory T cell samples was approximately 3.5 million. Produced via immunoSEQ multiplex PCR; TCRdb's table is partial and in-frame only. Here the sample spans around 340,000 clones, 6.5% to 10% being singletons. From germline, CDR1 is SQVTM and CDR2 ANQGSEA. The CDR3 totals 12 residues. Trimming at V came to 7 bases and at J to 5 bases, leaving 7 bases not matched to a gene. In its sample, this clone was seen a few times. The antigen is undetermined.

Sequencing was carried out using central memory CD4+ T cells from blood. This TCR was recovered from a woman under 30 in good health. The genes are TRBV29-1 and TRBJ2-5, with 7 bases matching TRBD1. Here the CDR3 reads CSARGGLETQYF. The CDR3, as DNA: TGCAGCGCGAGAGGGGGCCTGGAGACCCAGTACTTC.